One and the same sample provided the 8 T cell receptor beta chains below, sequenced in a study of cytomegalovirus exposure and HLA in healthy donors. The PCR ran on 60 Vbeta and 13 Jbeta primers. Data came from immunoSEQ multiplex PCR; TCRdb stores just in-frame clones and leaves some out. The data show approximately 150,000 clones, with about 75% seen just once and around 2.4% held by the top ten. The sequencing input was PBMCs. These receptors were collected from a female donor in good health and CMV-seronegative.

CDR3 DNA: TGCGCCAGCAGCCAGCACAGGGGGAAGACCTACGAGCAGTACTTC. It specifies CASSQHRGKTYEQYF. The rearrangement joins TRBV4-3 to TRBJ2-7; 8 bases are a match to TRBD1. Germline assignment: CDR1 LGHNA and CDR2 YSLEER. The V gene end was trimmed by 3 bases and the J gene end by 2 bases; junction bases not matched to a gene: 6. The CDR3 loop spans 15 amino acids.

The chain joins TRBV4-1 to TRBJ2-5; D call uncertain. This CDR3 has 13 amino acids. The germline CDR1 and CDR2 sequences are MGHRA and YSYEKL. Trimming took off 1 base at V and 7 bases at J, with 10 bases between the two ends. The CDR3 DNA reads as TGCGCCAGCAGCCAAGTCCCCTCCCCGACCCAGTACTTC. It yields the protein CASSQVPSPTQYF.

The chain couples TRBV5-1 to TRBJ2-1, with 9 bases aligning to TRBD2. Trimming removed 0 bases from V and 0 bases from J; junction bases left unmatched: 7. The CDR3 spans 18 residues. The germline gives CDR1 SGHRS, CDR2 YFSETQ. Here the CDR3 reads CASSLGSGSTVSYNEQFF. CDR3 in DNA: TGCGCCAGCAGCTTGGGTAGCGGGAGCACCGTCTCCTACAATGAGCAGTTCTTC.

This chain links TRBV6-1 with TRBJ1-2, with 9 bases identical to TRBD1. The CDR3 sequence is 15 residues long. V shed 7 bases and J 2 bases; nucleotides not matched to a gene: 8. Germline-derived CDR1 and CDR2 are MNHNS and SASEGT. CDR3: CASIPAGTGNYGYTF. CDR3 in DNA: TGTGCCAGCATTCCGGCAGGGACAGGGAACTATGGCTACACCTTC.

This clone was seen a few times. The chain recombines TRBV6-5 with TRBJ2-1; TRBD1 matches 11 bases. The germline V gene has CDR1 MNHEY and CDR2 SVGAGI. This CDR3 has 15 amino acids. The trim removed 5 bases at V and 4 bases at J, leaving 4 bases unmatched. CDR3 sequence reads: CASSVGQGAYNEQFF. CDR3 coding DNA: TGTGCCAGCAGTGTCGGACAGGGGGCTTACAATGAGCAGTTCTTC.

The chain employs TRBV4-3 and TRBJ2-3; the match to TRBD2 covers 10 bases. Germline V gene data show CDR1 as LGHNA and CDR2 as YSLEER. V lost 5 bases to trimming and J lost 0 bases; unmatched junction nucleotides: 8. The CDR3 runs to 17 residues. The CDR3 is CASSDSPGLASTDTQYF. The CDR3 DNA reads as TGCGCCAGCAGCGACTCCCCGGGACTAGCGAGCACAGATACGCAGTATTTT.

This clone was observed a handful of times. This rearrangement joins TRBV14 to TRBJ1-6, with no clear D. CDR3 length: 14 residues. Germline CDR1 reads SGHDN; CDR2 reads FVKESK. Trimming took off 0 bases at V and 16 bases at J, with 16 bases between the two ends. CDR3 sequence: CASSQELSAGELHF. The CDR3 DNA sequence: TGTGCCAGCAGCCAAGAATTGAGCGCGGGTGAGCTCCACTTT. Full variable domain (missing parts from reference TRBV14 and TRBJ1-6): EAGVTQFPSHSVIEKGQTVTLRCDPISGHDNLYWYRRVMGKEIKFLLHFVKESKQDESGMPNNRFLAERTGGTYSTLKVQPAELEDSGVYFCASSQELSAGELHFGNGTRLTVT.

This clone was seen just once. V and J are TRBV4-3 and TRBJ2-1; TRBD1 matches at 10 bases. This CDR3 spans 15 amino acids. V lost 1 base to trimming and J lost 7 bases; unmatched junction nucleotides: 4. The germline V gene has CDR1 LGHNA and CDR2 YSLEER. CDR3 loop: CASSQGQGAKNEQFF. CDR3 in DNA: TGCGCCAGCAGCCAAGGACAGGGGGCGAAAAATGAGCAGTTCTTC.